Listed here are 27 T cell receptor beta chains from one sample, sequenced in a study of blood T cell repertoires in COVID-19. Using immunoSEQ multiplex PCR, the repertoire was profiled, and TCRdb retains in-frame clones only, with some absent. The repertoire holds some 250,000 clones, 88% seen once, with about 1% in the top ten. Sequencing was done on a sample of peripheral blood. The receptor source for this set is a middle-aged woman who had recovered from COVID-19.

This chain uses TRBV10-3 with TRBJ2-5; TRBD2 matches 10 bases. The CDR3 length is 19 residues. With 2 bases clipped from V and 5 bases from J, the junction kept 17 bases outside the gene matches. Germline CDR1 is ENHRY and CDR2 is SYGVKD. The CDR3 DNA reads as TGTGCCATCAGTGAGCCCCCAGGTGGCGGGACTAGCGCTTCGGAGACCCAGTACTTC. Residues: CAISEPPGGGTSASETQYF.

The V and J genes are TRBV19 and TRBJ2-2, with a weak D call TRBD1 (5 bases). The CDR3 sequence is 13 residues long. Looked up from germline, CDR1 is LNHDA and CDR2 is SQIVND (reference sequence). Trimming shortened V by 4 bases and J by 5 bases, and 8 bases separated the two germline ends. The CDR3 protein is CASSTQGTGELFF. In nucleotides, the CDR3 is TGTGCCAGTAGTACCCAGGGTACCGGGGAGCTGTTTTTT. Supplemented by reference TRBV19 and TRBJ2-2, the full variable domain reads DGGITQSPKYLFRKEGQNVTLSCEQNLNHDAMYWYRQDPGQGLRLIYYSQIVNDFQKGDIAEGYSVSREKKESFPLTVTSAQKNPTAFYLCASSTQGTGELFFGEGSRLTVL.

The chain joins TRBV5-1 to TRBJ1-6; D may be TRBD1 (5 bases). Trimming removed 0 bases from V and 7 bases from J, with 17 bases in between. From germline, CDR1 is SGHRS and CDR2 YFSETQ. The CDR3 length is 17 residues. This CDR3 reads CASSLVPGGAGNSPLHF. CDR3 nucleotides: TGCGCCAGCAGCTTGGTCCCAGGCGGGGCAGGGAATTCACCCCTCCACTTT.

The chain carries TRBV30 and TRBJ1-5, with TRBD1 matching 9 bases. V lost 3 bases to trimming and J lost 7 bases; unmatched junction nucleotides: 4. This CDR3 comprises 13 residues. CDR1 and CDR2 (germline): GTSNPN, SVGIG (reference sequence). CDR3 DNA: TGTGCCTGGAGCCGACAGGGGGGGCAGCCCCAGCATTTT. Translating gives CAWSRQGGQPQHF.

As to this clone: One end of the junction varies from germline; a read error may be responsible. The chain links TRBV5-1 to TRBJ2-1; tentative D call: TRBD2 (6 bases). The CDR3 extends over 15 amino acids. CDR1 is SGHRS and CDR2 is YFSETQ in the germline V gene. The CDR3 nucleotides are TGCGCCAGCAGCCCCCGGCCTAGCGACTACAATGAACAGTTCTTC. Protein: CASSPRPSDYNEQFF. The full variable domain, with the rest looked up from reference TRBV5-1 and TRBJ2-1, is KAGVTQTPRYLIKTRGQQVTLSCSPISGHRSVSWYQQTPGQGLQFLFEYFSETQRNKGNFPGRFSGRQFSNSRSEMNVSTLELGDSALYLCASSPRPSDYNEQFFGPGTRLTVL.

The chain has TRBV18 and TRBJ1-5, with TRBD1 as a possible D gene (5 bases). The V end lost 4 bases, the J end lost 4 bases, and 14 bases lay between the germline ends. The CDR3 extends over 15 amino acids. Germline V gives CDR1 KGHSH, CDR2 LQKENI. The CDR3 DNA reads as TGTGCCAGCTCACAACAAGGACAAAATAATCAGCCCCAGCATTTT. The encoded protein is CASSQQGQNNQPQHF.

This sequence joins TRBV7-2 and TRBJ2-2, with 10 bases lining up with TRBD2. This CDR3 region has 16 residues. Germline V gene lookup returns CDR1 SGHTA and CDR2 FQGNSA. V gave up 11 bases and J gave up 4 bases; unmatched junction bases: 13. This CDR3 reads CAGGSGRAGGTGELFF. CDR3 bases: TGTGCCGGGGGGAGCGGGAGGGCCGGAGGCACCGGGGAGCTGTTTTTT.

The chain joins TRBV19 to TRBJ1-6, with 7 bases fitting TRBD1. Per germline, CDR1 LNHDA and CDR2 SQIVND (reference sequence). This CDR3 contains 14 residues. Unmatched junction bases numbered 4, after V lost 4 bases and J lost 7 bases. CDR3 coding DNA: TGTGCCAGTAGTACCGGGACAGTGAATTCACCCCTCCACTTT. Protein sequence: CASSTGTVNSPLHF.

The J gene is TRBJ2-2, the V gene TRBV24-1; possible D gene TRBD1, 6 bases. The V gene lost 9 bases and the J gene lost 5 bases, with 15 bases spanning the gap. The CDR3 length is 14 residues. CDR1 is KGHDR, CDR2 SFDVKD, per germline. CDR3 DNA: TGTGCCACCTCAGGGGTTTGGGGGACCGGGGAGCTGTTTTTT. Amino acids: CATSGVWGTGELFF.

CDR3: CASSLVVQAHEQYF. The CDR3 DNA reads TGTGCCAGCAGCTTAGTTGTCCAGGCCCACGAGCAGTACTTC. V and J are TRBV13 and TRBJ2-7; D call uncertain. Germline V CDR1 and CDR2: PRHDT, FYEKMQ (reference sequence). This CDR3 has 14 residues. Trimming cost V 1 base and J 5 bases, with 12 bases left between them.

The chain employs TRBV19 and TRBJ1-2; 11 bases are shared with TRBD1. J lost 3 bases, V lost 4 bases, and 1 base had no gene match. The CDR3 sequence is 14 residues long. Germline-derived CDR1 and CDR2 are LNHDA and SQIVND (reference sequence). The CDR3 DNA is TGTGCCAGTAGTAGGGACAGGGGGTACTATGGCTACACCTTC. Translated: CASSRDRGYYGYTF.

The CDR3 region is CASSQGAAGANVLTF. The CDR3 bases are TGTGCCAGCAGCCAAGGGGCAGCTGGGGCCAACGTCCTGACTTTC. The chain recombines TRBV14 with TRBJ2-6; no definite D call. This CDR3 has 15 residues. Germline lookup yields CDR1 SGHDN and CDR2 FVKESK. The V end was cut by 1 base, the J end by 2 bases, with 6 bases between.

The genes are TRBV30 and TRBJ1-5, with 7 bases identical to TRBD1. V lost 0 bases and J lost 11; bases outside the gene matches: 1. CDR1 GTSNPN and CDR2 SVGIG come from the germline V gene (reference sequence). CDR3 length equals 11 residues. The CDR3 reads CAWSVTGAQHF. DNA of the CDR3: TGTGCCTGGAGTGTCACAGGGGCCCAGCATTTT.

The V call is TRBV7-8, the J call TRBJ2-7, with D maybe TRBD1 (7 bases). V shed 5 bases and J shed 1 base, with 15 bases lying between them. The CDR3 is 15 residues long. From germline, CDR1 is SGHVS and CDR2 FQNEAQ. The CDR3 loop reads CASSPQGGWSYEQYF. The CDR3 DNA sequence: TGTGCCAGCAGCCCCCAGGGGGGCTGGTCCTACGAGCAGTACTTC.

This chain joins TRBV3-1 (or the pseudogene TRBV3-2) and TRBJ1-2, with 7 bases that match TRBD1. Germline lookup yields CDR1 LGHDT and CDR2 YNNKEL (reference sequence). The CDR3 covers 16 residues. J lost 7 bases, V lost 1 base, and 12 bases had no gene match. The CDR3 bases are TGTGCCAGCAGCCAAGCCCCACAGGGGCAAGGGGGTGGCTACACCTTC. It codes for CASSQAPQGQGGGYTF.

The chain carries TRBV29-1 and TRBJ2-7; 9 bases match TRBD1. Germline trimming cut 6 bases from V and 3 bases from J; bases unmatched to any gene: 12. Germline V gives CDR1 SQVTM, CDR2 ANQGSEA. The CDR3 spans 15 residues. The CDR3 DNA reads TGCAGCGTGGAAAAGACGGGACAGGGTTTCTACGAGCAGTACTTC. Translated, it gives CSVEKTGQGFYEQYF.

As for this clone: One end of the junction is discordant with germline, which a read error may explain. The chain employs TRBV7-7 and TRBJ2-5, with 8 bases fitting TRBD2. The CDR3 covers 15 residues. Germline loops: CDR1 SSHAT, CDR2 FNYEAQ (reference sequence). The CDR3: CASSFGLAGRETQYF. The CDR3 DNA reads TGTGCTAGCAGCTTCGGGCTAGCGGGCAGAGAGACCCAGTACTTC.

The chain is built from TRBV6-5 and TRBJ1-6, with 10 bases aligning to TRBD1. V shed 0 bases, J shed 9 bases, and the junction held 2 bases outside the gene matches. The CDR3 runs 15 residues. Germline values: CDR1 MNHEY, CDR2 SVGAGI. CDR3 nucleotides: TGTGCCAGCAGTTACTCGGGACAGGGGTTTTCACCCCTCCACTTT. Translating gives CASSYSGQGFSPLHF.

The rearrangement uses TRBV3-1 (or the pseudogene TRBV3-2) and TRBJ2-1; TRBD2 agrees at 8 bases. J gave up 8 bases and V 1 base, and 4 bases lay outside the gene matches. The germline gives CDR1 LGHDT, CDR2 YNNKEL (reference sequence). The CDR3 totals 14 residues. The CDR3 DNA sequence: TGTGCCAGCAGCCAAGCGGGAGGGCTCGATGAGCAGTTCTTC. Amino acid sequence: CASSQAGGLDEQFF.

CDR3 nucleotides: TGTGCCAGCAGCTCACAGACAGGTACGAACACTGAAGCTTTCTTT. It specifies CASSSQTGTNTEAFF. The rearrangement joins TRBV5-4 to TRBJ1-1, with D maybe TRBD1 (6 bases). The CDR3 is 15 amino acids. V was cut by 3 bases and J by 1 base, with 13 bases left in between. The germline V gene encodes CDR1 SGHNT and CDR2 YYREEE (reference sequence).

This clone was counted a few times. This rearrangement joins TRBV18 to TRBJ2-1; 13 bases agree with TRBD2. CDR1 is KGHSH, CDR2 LQKENI, per germline. The CDR3 loop spans 15 amino acids. Trimming cost V 5 bases and J 5 bases; bases outside gene matches: 3. The CDR3 coding sequence is TGTGCCAGCTCATCACTAGCGGGAGGGGACAATGAGCAGTTCTTC. This translates into CASSSLAGGDNEQFF.

The CDR3 loop reads CATPQGSGNTIYF. The CDR3 region has the DNA TGTGCCACCCCGCAGGGCTCTGGAAACACCATATATTTT. This rearrangement joins TRBV2 to TRBJ1-3; D might be TRBD1 (5 bases). Trimming left V 10 bases short and J 0 bases short, with 10 bases between. Germline V lookup: CDR1 SNHLY, CDR2 FYNNEI. This CDR3 has 13 residues.

This rearrangement joins TRBV27 to TRBJ1-6; TRBD1 agrees at 7 bases. The CDR3 is made up of 15 amino acids. V lost 5 bases, J lost 9 bases, and 10 bases stayed unmatched. CDR1 and CDR2 (germline): MNHEY, SMNVEV (reference sequence). This chain's CDR3 is CASSPLTGPTSPLHF. In nucleotides, the CDR3 is TGTGCCAGCAGTCCCCTGACAGGGCCTACTTCACCCCTCCACTTT.

CDR3 sequence (DNA): TGTGCCAGCAGCCGCACCGGGACAAGAGAGACCCAGTACTTC. It translates to CASSRTGTRETQYF. The chain joins TRBV7-9 to TRBJ2-5; D perhaps matches TRBD1 (6 bases). The V end lost 5 bases, the J end lost 4 bases, and 14 bases lay between the germline ends. Germline V lookup: CDR1 SEHNR, CDR2 FQNEAQ (reference sequence). The CDR3 totals 14 residues.

This rearrangement joins TRBV7-9 to TRBJ1-1, with D possibly being TRBD1 (5 bases). CDR1 SEHNR and CDR2 FQNEAQ come from the germline V gene (reference sequence). The ends were cut back, 5 bases at V and 6 bases at J, with 13 bases in the middle. The CDR3 runs 13 residues. The CDR3 region is CASSPAWGAEAFF. CDR3 in DNA: TGTGCCAGCAGCCCGGCGTGGGGGGCTGAAGCTTTCTTT.

The rearrangement joins TRBV27 to TRBJ1-6; D is possibly TRBD1 (5 bases). This CDR3 is 16 amino acids long. V dropped 3 bases and J dropped 6 bases, with 15 bases sitting between them. CDR1 and CDR2 (germline): MNHEY, SMNVEV (reference sequence). The CDR3 spells CASSLVRGQGNSPLHF. Here the CDR3 DNA reads TGTGCCAGCAGTTTGGTGCGGGGCCAGGGTAATTCACCCCTCCACTTT.

CDR3 sequence: CASRSWVGTGGMNTEAFF. The CDR3 nucleotides read TGTGCCAGCAGATCCTGGGTGGGGACAGGGGGGATGAACACTGAAGCTTTCTTT. The chain uses TRBV2 and TRBJ1-1; TRBD1 aligns across 11 bases. The trim removed 6 bases at V and 0 bases at J, leaving 12 bases unmatched. CDR3 length: 18 amino acids. CDR1 is SNHLY and CDR2 is FYNNEI in the germline V gene.